This T cell receptor beta chain was sequenced in a study of cytomegalovirus exposure and HLA in healthy donors (TCRdb year 2017). Broadly, across the study: An earlier analysis of roughly 570 of the donors reported roughly 300 Gb of sequence data and roughly 120 million unique TCR beta sequences obtained from about 179 million T cells. About 300 gigabases of sequencing data and roughly 90 million unique TCR sequences were included in an early release covering roughly 600 HLA-typed donors. Among the approximately 400 genotyped donors, approximately 76% belonged to the genetic ancestry cluster associated with self-reported Caucasian donors. The study aimed to test whether cataloging public T cell receptors could reveal signatures of past pathogen exposure. The study profiled the T cell repertoires of hundreds of subjects by immunosequencing and related them to cytomegalovirus serostatus. A separate validation cohort of 100 to 150 different subjects was used in addition to the approximately 700-subject first cohort. The study combined high-throughput TCR immunosequencing, statistical association of individual TCRs with disease status, and machine learning to predict cytomegalovirus infection status. To study patterns of TCR occurrence, a later analysis re-analyzed previously published TCR beta repertoires from 666 donors and added high-resolution HLA genotyping. In the later analysis, no new phenotypic data were used to find candidate immune exposures; instead, reliance was placed on TCR beta sequences and their occurrence across donors. To decide whether each TCR beta V gene segment behaved as functional or pseudogenic, an earlier analysis of some 570 of the donors relied on high-throughput TCR beta sequencing. Donor age, sex, ethnicity and CMV serostatus were compiled alongside the repertoire data. Genome-wide SNP genotypes for about 65% of the 666 donors were used in a later genetic analysis, which treated that subset as a discovery cohort. Every repertoire in the discovery cohort had been generated on one and the same sequencing platform. Both class I and class II loci were covered by HLA typing, at four-digit resolution. The number of donors typed differed by locus, with roughly 629-640 for A, B, C, DRB1 and DQB1, approximately 500 for DQA1, 600 to 610 for DPA1, and approximately 470 for DPB1. Roughly 5 DR-DQ haplotypes were treated as single units for association and clustering because of strong linkage in the cohort. Among 398 genotyped donors of the cohort, an average of around 250,000 unique TCR beta nucleotide sequences was sequenced per donor, of which roughly 18% were non-productive.

Preparation of the library involved the immunoSEQ multiplex PCR assay. The multiplex PCR relied on a mix of 60 forward primers for TCR Vbeta segments and 13 reverse primers for TCR Jbeta segments. The CDR3 region of rearranged TCR beta genes was amplified from genomic DNA with a multiplex PCR assay. Amplified TCR beta libraries were sequenced as 87-base-pair reads on the Illumina HiSeq System. The study's processing was this. Across the 500 to 700 repertoires, a later analysis counted 80 million or so unique TCR beta chains, around 11 million of which were shared by at least two donors. A nearest-neighbor algorithm error-corrected the raw reads and collapsed the reads into unique sequences, merging closely related sequences to remove PCR and sequencing errors. CDR3 sequences were aligned to IMGT reference sequences to assign V, D and J gene segments. For a sequence to be retained, a match of at least six nucleotides was required to both a V gene segment and a J gene segment. Rearrangements were called productive when the CDR3 lacked stop codons and stayed in frame with V and J; all others were non-productive. CDR3 was defined by IMGT convention, running from the second conserved V-encoded cysteine to the conserved J-encoded phenylalanine. In an earlier analysis of more than 550 of the donors, sequences lacking an unambiguous match to a single V gene segment were excluded. In an earlier analysis of 587 of the donors, V segments were called functional above 56.7% productive rearrangements and were called segregating when the between-donor standard deviation exceeded 5%. A statistical classification framework was built for diagnosing cytomegalovirus status from the catalog of TCR beta chain sequences. In a later analysis, TCR nucleotide sequences were compared against IMGT/GENE-DB human TR gene sequences so that V and J genes could be assigned. The TCRdist pipeline was used in a later analysis to assign CDR3 sequences and most-parsimonious VDJ recombination scenarios. In a later analysis, each TCR beta chain was defined by its CDR3 amino acid sequence together with its V-gene family, and reads without a unique V-gene family were excluded. A later analysis removed several hundred highly shared, low-generation-probability nucleotide sequences to deal with suspected cross-contamination and a sequencing artifact. In a later analysis, a clonal expansion index was calculated for each public chain from normalized within-repertoire ranks of inferred template counts. In a later analysis, generation probabilities were computed using a VDJ recombination model fitted to out-of-frame rearrangements, and the results were checked against IGoR. In a later analysis, TCR-TCR, TCR-HLA and TCR-CMV co-occurrence was scored with hypergeometric tests, and a repertoire-size bias correction was applied to TCR pairs. In a later analysis, false discovery rates were estimated by permuting HLA or CMV assignments 20 times. In a later analysis, co-occurring TCRs were grouped with DBSCAN, and TCRdist sequence similarity was added when clustering was performed within HLA-allele-positive subsets. Repertoires with fewer than 30,000 or more than 120,000 public chains, plus five repertoires with anomalous nucleotide sharing, were excluded from co-occurrence clustering. The clones in this table, taken by TCRdb from immuneACCESS, are in-frame only. Not every clone is retained; where verified, under half of the shortfall comes from an unresolved V gene, and the cause of the rest is unknown. From that table come the V and J calls and clone size; the DNA was used to work out D and trimming. This sample has approximately 170,000 clones in its table, and about 82% of those were observed once. 0.7% to 0.85% of the sample comes from the top ten.

The CDR3 measures 15 amino acids from cysteine to phenylalanine. Of all the DNA, just the CDR3 is kept, 45 bases in frame from base 1. CDR1 and CDR2 are drawn from the germline V gene: SGHRS, YFSETQ. Germline trimming amounts to 3 bases on V and 6 bases on J, with 9 as the count of junction bases outside the gene matches. On this clone itself: Its antigen remains unidentified. No base-level quality is on record; no much larger clone is a single base apart.

The cohort was made up of approximately 670 healthy bone marrow donors. At the time of sampling, every cohort member was nominally healthy, though immune exposures that went unrecorded were likely present. The donor tested CMV seronegative, placing the donor among the approximately 360 seronegative members of the cohort. A peripheral blood sample was provided by each donor, and peripheral blood mononuclear cells were used for TCR beta sequencing. Genomic DNA was extracted from the blood cell samples with the Qiagen DNeasy Blood Extraction Kit. What the study reported, not specific to this receptor: The only immune exposure information available for the cohort was CMV serostatus. According to a later analysis, TCR association rates differed among HLA loci, with DRB1 alleles showing the most associated TCRs and HLA-C alleles showing the fewest. Several of the top co-occurrence clusters appeared to be linked to parvovirus B19, influenza, CMV and Epstein-Barr virus, according to a later analysis. A total of 150 or so TCR beta chains were listed by the study as associated with cytomegalovirus. In an earlier analysis of fewer than 750 of the donors, most TCR beta V segments were observed in productive rearrangements about 90% or about 30% of the time, broadly matching IMGT annotations. The 87-base-pair reads could not distinguish some IMGT-functional V segments, including TRBV6-2 and TRBV6-3, so those segments were excluded. A later analysis associated about 17,000 TCR beta sequences with specific HLA alleles at a false discovery rate of 0.05. The classifier was reported to diagnose cytomegalovirus status with high specificity and sensitivity in both the original cohort and the validation cohort. Because HLA typing was unavailable for some donors at each locus, only the typed subset was used in association tests. Most TCR sequences were observed very rarely across donors, whereas some public TCRs were present in many individuals. An association between a missense DCLRE1C variant and V-gene and J-gene trimming of TCR beta chains was found in a later genetic analysis and replicated in an independent cohort. In a later analysis, HLA-associated TCR beta chains showed more clonal expansion and lower generation probabilities than non-associated chains that were equally common. Presence/absence analyses assumed roughly uniform sequencing depth across donors, an assumption that may not hold. Most CMV-associated TCR beta chains appeared to be HLA-restricted in a later analysis, and the HLA associations seemed to be driven largely by CMV exposure. The earlier analysis of around 600 of the donors excluded roughly 17 rarely observed V segments, including chromosome 9 orphons, because counts were too low. The sequencing pipeline was judged likely to have produced a cluster of highly shared sequence variants as a technical artifact. A further reported finding was that TCR beta sequences accurately predicted the HLA-A and HLA-B alleles for most subjects in the first cohort. It was suggested by the authors that the approach could potentially be generalized to other disease states and immunological phenotypes. In this cohort, only TCR beta chains were sequenced, and detectable features were limited by the absence of alpha or paired-chain data. When HLA alleles, especially DR and DQ, strongly co-occurred, TCR associations were difficult to assign to individual alleles. A few of the identified cytomegalovirus-associated TCR beta chains were confirmed in vitro to be specific for cytomegalovirus antigens. A later genetic analysis reported fewer N-insertions in productive TCRs among donors in an Asian-associated ancestry cluster than the approximately 700-donor mean. Linkage disequilibrium might explain the correlated functional status among segregating V segments, but an unknown experimental factor could not be excluded.

The chain employs TRBV5-1 and TRBJ2-5; a stretch of 9 junction bases matches TRBD2. This receptor was obtained from a female donor in good health and CMV-seronegative. Material: PBMCs. The CDR3 reads CASSYGGGALKTQYF. The DNA reads TGCGCCAGCAGCTACGGCGGGGGGGCCTTAAAGACCCAGTACTTC.